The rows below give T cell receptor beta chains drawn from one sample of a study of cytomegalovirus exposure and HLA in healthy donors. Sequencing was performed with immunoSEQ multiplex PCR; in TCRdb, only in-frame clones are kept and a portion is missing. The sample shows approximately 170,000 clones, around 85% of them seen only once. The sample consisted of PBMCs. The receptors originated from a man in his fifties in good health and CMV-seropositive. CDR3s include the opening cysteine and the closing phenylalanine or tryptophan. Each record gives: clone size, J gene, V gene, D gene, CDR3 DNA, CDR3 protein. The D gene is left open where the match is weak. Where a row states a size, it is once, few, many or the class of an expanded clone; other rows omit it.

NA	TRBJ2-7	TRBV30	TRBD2	TGTGCCTGGACTCCCCTCTCGGGACTAGCGGGGAAGCGGGAGCAGTACTTC	CAWTPLSGLAGKREQYF
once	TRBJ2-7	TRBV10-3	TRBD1	TGTGCCATCAGTGCCAAGGAACAGGGGGGCGAGCAGTACTTC	CAISAKEQGGEQYF
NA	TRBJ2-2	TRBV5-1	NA	TGCGCCAGCAGCTTAAACGGGCCAGGGCAGACCGGGGAGCTGTTTTTT	CASSLNGPGQTGELFF
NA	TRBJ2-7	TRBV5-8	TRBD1	TGTGCCAGCAGCTTGGCCTTCGGGACAGTTTTCTCCTACGAGCAGTACTTC	CASSLAFGTVFSYEQYF
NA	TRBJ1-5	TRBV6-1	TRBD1	TGTGCCAGCAGTTCCACAGGGGGCAATCAGCCCCAGCATTTT	CASSSTGGNQPQHF
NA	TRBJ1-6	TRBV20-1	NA	TGCAGTGCTAGAGTGACTCCCCGGCTCCACTTT	CSARVTPRLHF
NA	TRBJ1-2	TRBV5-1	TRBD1	TGCGCCAGCAGCTCAATACAGGGGGGTCACTATGGCTACACCTTC	CASSSIQGGHYGYTF
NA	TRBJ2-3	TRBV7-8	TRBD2	TGTGCCAGCAGTAGTATAGCGGGATTCACAGATACGCAGTATTTT	CASSSIAGFTDTQYF
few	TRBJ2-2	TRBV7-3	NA	TGTGCCAGCAGCTTAACCGGGAGAGGAATCGGGGAGCTGTTTTTT	CASSLTGRGIGELFF
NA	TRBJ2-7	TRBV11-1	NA	TGTGCCAGCAGCTTGCAGGGTAACTCCTACGAGCAGTACTTC	CASSLQGNSYEQYF
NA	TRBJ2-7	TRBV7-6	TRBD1	TGTGCCAGCAGCCAAGGGACAGGGCCTTACGAGCAGTACTTC	CASSQGTGPYEQYF
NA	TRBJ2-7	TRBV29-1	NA	TGCAGCGTTAGGAGGGTAAGCTCCTACGAGCAGTACTTC	CSVRRVSSYEQYF
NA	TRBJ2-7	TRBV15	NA	TGTGCCACCAGCAGAGCTCCCCCCTACGAGCAGTACTTC	CATSRAPPYEQYF
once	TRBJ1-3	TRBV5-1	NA	TGCGCCAGCAGCCATGATACAGGGTCTGGAAACACCATATATTTT	CASSHDTGSGNTIYF
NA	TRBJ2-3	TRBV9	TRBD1	TGTGCCAGCAGCAGTGACAGGGAAGGTTGGGCAGATACGCAGTATTTT	CASSSDREGWADTQYF
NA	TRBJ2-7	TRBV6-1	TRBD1	TGTGCCAGCAGTCTACAGGGGGCGGGCGAGCAGTACTTC	CASSLQGAGEQYF
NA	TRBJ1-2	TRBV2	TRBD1	TGTGCCAGCCCTGGAATTTTGAGGGACAGGGCTATCGGCTACACCTTC	CASPGILRDRAIGYTF
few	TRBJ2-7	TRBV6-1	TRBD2	TGTGCCAGCATCCGAGCTCTAGCGGGGGATTACGAGCAGTACTTC	CASIRALAGDYEQYF
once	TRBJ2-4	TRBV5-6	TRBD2	TGTGCCAGCAGCTCCGGGAGGAACATTCAGTACTTC	CASSSGRNIQYF
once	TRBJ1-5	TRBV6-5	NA	TGTGCCAGCAGTTACGACCCCGGGCAGCCCCAGCATTTT	CASSYDPGQPQHF
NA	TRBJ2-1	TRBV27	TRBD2	TGTGCCAGCACTCGAGCGGGAACTTACAATGAGCAGTTCTTC	CASTRAGTYNEQFF
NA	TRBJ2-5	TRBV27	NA	TGTGCCAGCAGTTTATCAGGGAGGGAGACCCAGTACTTC	CASSLSGRETQYF
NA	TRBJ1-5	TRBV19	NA	TGTGCCAGTAGTATTATAGGGGAGGGTCTTCATCAGCCCCAGCATTTT	CASSIIGEGLHQPQHF
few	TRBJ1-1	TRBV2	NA	TGTGCCAGCAGTGAAGAGCAGGTCAGTAGGACTGAAGCTTTCTTT	CASSEEQVSRTEAFF
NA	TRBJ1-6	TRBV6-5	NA	TGTGCCAGCAAGGCGGGACCACCCAATTCACCCCTCCACTTT	CASKAGPPNSPLHF
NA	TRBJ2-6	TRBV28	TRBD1	TGTGCCAGCAGTTTACGGACAGGGTCTGGGGCCAACGTCCTGACTTTC	CASSLRTGSGANVLTF
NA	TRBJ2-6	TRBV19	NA	TGTGCCAGTAGTGTTACAGGGACGGGGGCCAACGTCCTGACTTTC	CASSVTGTGANVLTF
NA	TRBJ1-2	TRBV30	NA	TGTGCCTGGAGCGGGACAACTAACTATGGCTACACCTTC	CAWSGTTNYGYTF
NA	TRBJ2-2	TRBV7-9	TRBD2	TGTTCCAGCACCCTTCAATTCGTGACTAGCGGAGGGACCGGGGAGCTGTTTTTT	CSSTLQFVTSGGTGELFF
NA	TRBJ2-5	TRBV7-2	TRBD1	TGTGCCAGCAGCTTAGGAAGGGGGCGCGGAGAGACCCAGTACTTC	CASSLGRGRGETQYF
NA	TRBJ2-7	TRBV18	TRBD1	TGTGCCAGCTCCTACCGACAGGGGCGTAATTCCTACGAGCAGTACTTC	CASSYRQGRNSYEQYF
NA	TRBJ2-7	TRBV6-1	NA	TGTGCCAGCAGGTTAGAAGTCGGCGAGCAGTACTTC	CASRLEVGEQYF
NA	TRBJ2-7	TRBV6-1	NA	TGTGCCAGCACCGTACCGGGGTACCCTTCTGAGCAGTACTTC	CASTVPGYPSEQYF
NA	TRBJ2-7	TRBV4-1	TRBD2	TGCGCCAGCAGCGGAGGTCGATGGGGGGGATACGAGCAGTACTTC	CASSGGRWGGYEQYF
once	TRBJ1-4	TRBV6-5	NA	TGTGCCAGCAGTTACTCCGGGAGCGAGAAACTGTTTTTT	CASSYSGSEKLFF
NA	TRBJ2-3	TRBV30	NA	TGTGCCTGGAGTCTAGGGGCAGATACGCAGTATTTT	CAWSLGADTQYF
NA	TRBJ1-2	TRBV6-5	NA	TGTGCCAGCAGTTACTCGAGAAGGAGGGAGCATGGCTACACCTTC	CASSYSRRREHGYTF
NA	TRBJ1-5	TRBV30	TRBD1	TGTGCCTGGAGTCGCCGGGACAGGGGAAAAATTGGGCCCCAGCATTTT	CAWSRRDRGKIGPQHF
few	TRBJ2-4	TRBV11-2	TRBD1	TGTGCCAGCAGCTCTCCGGGACAGAAAAACATTCAGTACTTC	CASSSPGQKNIQYF
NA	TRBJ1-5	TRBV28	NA	TGTGCCAGCAGTTGGGCCGCAGCCAATCAGCCCCAGCATTTT	CASSWAAANQPQHF
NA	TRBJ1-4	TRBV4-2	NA	TGTGCCAGCAGCCCCAACGGGGGAAAAGAGATATTT	CASSPNGGKEIF
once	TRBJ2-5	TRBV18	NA	TGTGCCAGCTCACAGGGGCCCCAAGAGACCCAGTACTTC	CASSQGPQETQYF
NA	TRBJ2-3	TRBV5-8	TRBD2	TGTGCCAGCAGCTTGGCGCTGACTAGCGGGAGTCGTGGTACGCAGTATTTT	CASSLALTSGSRGTQYF
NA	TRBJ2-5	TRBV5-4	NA	TGTGCCAGCAGCTCATATAAAGAGAAAGAGACCCAGTACTTC	CASSSYKEKETQYF
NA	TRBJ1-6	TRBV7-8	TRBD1	TGTGCCAGCAGCTTCGACAGGGGACTTTCACCCCTCCACTTT	CASSFDRGLSPLHF
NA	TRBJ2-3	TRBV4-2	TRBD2	TGTGCCAGCAGCCTGGGGACTAGCGACTACCTTTTTTTAGATACGCAGTATTTT	CASSLGTSDYLFLDTQYF
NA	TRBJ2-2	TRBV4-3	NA	TGCGCCAGCAGCCGGGCTAGCGCAGTAGGCGGGGAGCTGTTTTTT	CASSRASAVGGELFF
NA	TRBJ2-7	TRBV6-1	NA	TGTGCCAGCAGTGAATGGGGGCAAGTTAGTTACGAGCAGTACTTC	CASSEWGQVSYEQYF
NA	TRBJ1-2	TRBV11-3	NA	TGTGCCAGCAGCTTAGGGGGGGATAGCTATGGCTACACCTTC	CASSLGGDSYGYTF
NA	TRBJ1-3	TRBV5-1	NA	TGCGCCAGCAGCTCAACAGGTGACTCTGGAAACACCATATATTTT	CASSSTGDSGNTIYF
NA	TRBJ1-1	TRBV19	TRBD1	TGTGCCAGTAGTACGGACAGGGGGAACACTGAAGCTTTCTTT	CASSTDRGNTEAFF
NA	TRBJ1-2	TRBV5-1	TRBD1	TGCGCCAGCAGCGTTGGACAGGGAGCCCTCTATGGCTACACCTTC	CASSVGQGALYGYTF
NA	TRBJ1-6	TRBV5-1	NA	TGCGCCAGCAGCTTCAGGGAAAGTAATTCACCCCTCCACTTT	CASSFRESNSPLHF
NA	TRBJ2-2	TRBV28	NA	TGTGCCAGCAGAAATAGTCGAGGGCCCGGGGAGCTGTTTTTT	CASRNSRGPGELFF
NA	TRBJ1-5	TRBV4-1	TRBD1	TGCGCCAGCAGCTTCGACAGGGCCAACCATCAGCCCCAGCATTTT	CASSFDRANHQPQHF